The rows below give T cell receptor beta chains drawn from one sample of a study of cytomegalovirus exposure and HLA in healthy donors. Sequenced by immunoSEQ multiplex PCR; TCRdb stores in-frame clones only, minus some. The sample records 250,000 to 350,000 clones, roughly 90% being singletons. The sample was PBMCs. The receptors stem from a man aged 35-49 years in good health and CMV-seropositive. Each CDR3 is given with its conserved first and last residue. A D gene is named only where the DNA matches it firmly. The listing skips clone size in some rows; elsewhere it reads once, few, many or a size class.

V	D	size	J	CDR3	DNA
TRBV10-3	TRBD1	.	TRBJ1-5	CAISRQGGQPQHF	TGTGCCATCAGTCGACAGGGCGGTCAGCCCCAGCATTTT
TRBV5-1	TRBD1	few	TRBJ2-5	CASSPRQGWQETQYF	TGCGCCAGCAGCCCCAGACAGGGGTGGCAAGAGACCCAGTACTTC
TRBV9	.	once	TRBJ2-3	CASSVTNTDTQYF	TGTGCCAGCAGCGTAACTAACACAGATACGCAGTATTTT
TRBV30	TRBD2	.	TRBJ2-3	CAWRLAGGTNTQYF	TGTGCCTGGAGACTAGCGGGAGGCACAAATACGCAGTATTTT
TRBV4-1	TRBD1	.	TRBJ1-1	CASSLTGDTEAFF	TGCGCCAGCAGCCTAACAGGGGACACTGAAGCTTTCTTT
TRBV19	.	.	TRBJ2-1	CASSIDGDRRRVFNEQFF	TGTGCCAGTAGTATAGATGGAGACAGGCGAAGGGTTTTCAATGAGCAGTTCTTC
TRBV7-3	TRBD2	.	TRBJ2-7	CASSVGWARTSGRAGEQYF	TGTGCCAGCAGCGTAGGCTGGGCGAGGACTAGCGGGAGGGCTGGGGAGCAGTACTTC
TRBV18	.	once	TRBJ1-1	CASSRRGGNTEAFF	TGTGCCAGCTCACGGAGAGGCGGGAACACTGAAGCTTTCTTT
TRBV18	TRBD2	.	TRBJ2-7	CASSPFLAGPSYEQYF	TGTGCCAGCTCACCTTTTCTAGCGGGACCCTCCTACGAGCAGTACTTC
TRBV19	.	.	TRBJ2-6	CASSIHEGGSYGANVLTF	TGTGCCAGTAGTATCCACGAAGGCGGGTCGTACGGGGCCAACGTCCTGACTTTC
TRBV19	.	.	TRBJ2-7	CASSMGVLSYEQYF	TGTGCCAGTAGTATGGGAGTCTTATCCTACGAGCAGTACTTC
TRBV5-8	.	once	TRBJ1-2	CASSLGGLANYGYTF	TGTGCCAGCAGCTTGGGAGGATTAGCTAACTATGGCTACACCTTC
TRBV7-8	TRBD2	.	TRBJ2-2	CAIGPGTSPGELFF	TGTGCCATTGGGCCGGGGACTAGCCCCGGGGAGCTGTTTTTT
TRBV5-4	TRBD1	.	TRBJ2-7	CASSRTGNEQYF	TGTGCCAGCAGTAGGACAGGGAACGAGCAGTACTTC
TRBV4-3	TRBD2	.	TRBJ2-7	CASSQETSGLYEQYF	TGCGCCAGCAGCCAGGAGACTAGCGGACTCTACGAGCAGTACTTC
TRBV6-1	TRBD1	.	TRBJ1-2	CASRETGKQGYTF	TGTGCCAGCAGGGAGACAGGGAAACAAGGCTACACCTTC
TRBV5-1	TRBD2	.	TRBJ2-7	CASSWPLGTSRSYEQYF	TGCGCCAGCAGCTGGCCCTTAGGGACTAGTAGATCCTACGAGCAGTACTTC